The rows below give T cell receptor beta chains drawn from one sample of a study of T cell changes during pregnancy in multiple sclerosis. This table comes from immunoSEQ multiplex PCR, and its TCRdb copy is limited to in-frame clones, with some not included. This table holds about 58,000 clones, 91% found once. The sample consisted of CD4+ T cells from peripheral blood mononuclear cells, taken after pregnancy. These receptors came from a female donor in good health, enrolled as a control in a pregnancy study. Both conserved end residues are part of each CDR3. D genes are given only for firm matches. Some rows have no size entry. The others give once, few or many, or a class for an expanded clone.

DNA: TGTGCCAGCAGCACTGGGGGGATGGACATTCAGTACTTC
CDR3: CASSTGGMDIQYF
D: NA
length: 13
V: TRBV5-4
J: TRBJ2-4
size: few

DNA: TGTGCCAGCAGCCAAGAGACAGGGAGTTCACCCCTCCACTTT
CDR3: CASSQETGSSPLHF
D: TRBD1
length: 14
V: TRBV14
J: TRBJ1-6
size: NA

DNA: TGCAGCGTTGGACAGGCCACCTACGAGCAGTACTTC
CDR3: CSVGQATYEQYF
D: NA
length: 12
V: TRBV29-1
J: TRBJ2-7
size: NA

DNA: TGTGCCAGCAGCTACCAGGGGGCGCGTTATGGCTACACCTTC
CDR3: CASSYQGARYGYTF
D: TRBD1
length: 14
V: TRBV11-3
J: TRBJ1-2
size: NA

DNA: TGTGCCAGCTCACCGCGAGATATTGGCACTGAAGCTTTCTTT
CDR3: CASSPRDIGTEAFF
D: NA
length: 14
V: TRBV18
J: TRBJ1-1
size: NA

DNA: TGTGCCAGCAGCACCCAACAGGGGAGAGTGAACACTGAAGCTTTCTTT
CDR3: CASSTQQGRVNTEAFF
D: TRBD1
length: 16
V: TRBV7-8
J: TRBJ1-1
size: NA

DNA: TGTGCCAGCTCACCGATTGGGACAGGGTTTTCTAACTATGGCTACACCTTC
CDR3: CASSPIGTGFSNYGYTF
D: TRBD1
length: 17
V: TRBV18
J: TRBJ1-2
size: NA

DNA: TGTGCCAGTAGTACCGCGGGGGGTATAGGCGGCTACACCTTC
CDR3: CASSTAGGIGGYTF
D: NA
length: 14
V: TRBV19
J: TRBJ1-2
size: NA

DNA: TGTGCCTGGAGTGGCGGTCCGAGTCAGCCCCAGCATTTT
CDR3: CAWSGGPSQPQHF
D: NA
length: 13
V: TRBV30
J: TRBJ1-5
size: NA

DNA: TGTGCCAGCAGCTTCCCCGGAGTGGCCACCGGGGAGCTGTTTTTT
CDR3: CASSFPGVATGELFF
D: NA
length: 15
V: TRBV7-2
J: TRBJ2-2
size: NA

DNA: TGTGCCAGCAGCTTAGATCATTATTCACCCCTCCACTTT
CDR3: CASSLDHYSPLHF
D: NA
length: 13
V: TRBV7-2
J: TRBJ1-6
size: NA

DNA: TGTGCCACCAGCAGAGATCTAAGCGATGAGCAGTTCTTC
CDR3: CATSRDLSDEQFF
D: NA
length: 13
V: TRBV15
J: TRBJ2-1
size: NA

DNA: TGTGCCAGCAGTGACTCGATTGGGGGGGCCAGTGGCTACACCTTC
CDR3: CASSDSIGGASGYTF
D: NA
length: 15
V: TRBV6-4
J: TRBJ1-2
size: NA

DNA: TGTGCCAGCAGCCAAAATCCGAGGGGGCAGGGCACTGAAGCTTTCTTT
CDR3: CASSQNPRGQGTEAFF
D: TRBD1
length: 16
V: TRBV4-2
J: TRBJ1-1
size: NA

DNA: TGTGCTAGTGGTTTCGGGTTGTCAGATACGCAGTATTTT
CDR3: CASGFGLSDTQYF
D: NA
length: 13
V: TRBV12-5
J: TRBJ2-3
size: NA

DNA: TGCGCCAGCAGCTTGTATCCCGGGACATCAGGGGGCTACGAGCAGTACTTC
CDR3: CASSLYPGTSGGYEQYF
D: TRBD1
length: 17
V: TRBV5-1
J: TRBJ2-7
size: NA

DNA: TGCGCCAGCAGCTTGGCAGGGACTAGAGTCACAGATACGCAGTATTTT
CDR3: CASSLAGTRVTDTQYF
D: TRBD2
length: 16
V: TRBV5-1
J: TRBJ2-3
size: NA

DNA: TGTGCCAGCAGCGTGGGGGCGGACCCGAACACCGGGGAGCTGTTTTTT
CDR3: CASSVGADPNTGELFF
D: NA
length: 16
V: TRBV9
J: TRBJ2-2
size: NA

DNA: TGTGCCAGCAGTTCGCGACAGCTCATGAACACTGAAGCTTTCTTT
CDR3: CASSSRQLMNTEAFF
D: NA
length: 15
V: TRBV7-9
J: TRBJ1-1
size: NA

DNA: TGTGCCTGGAGTGTAGGTTGGCAGGGGAGCTACGAGCAGTACTTC
CDR3: CAWSVGWQGSYEQYF
D: NA
length: 15
V: TRBV30
J: TRBJ2-7
size: NA

DNA: TGTGCCAGCAGGTTGTCCCAGGCCACAGATACGCAGTATTTT
CDR3: CASRLSQATDTQYF
D: NA
length: 14
V: TRBV5-6
J: TRBJ2-3
size: NA

DNA: TGTGCCTGGAGTGTGCAGGGGGCTGTGAACACTGAAGCTTTCTTT
CDR3: CAWSVQGAVNTEAFF
D: TRBD1
length: 15
V: TRBV30
J: TRBJ1-1
size: NA

DNA: TGTGCCAGCAGCTTGACGCCCGGACAGACCGGGGAGCTGTTTTTT
CDR3: CASSLTPGQTGELFF
D: NA
length: 15
V: TRBV5-5
J: TRBJ2-2
size: NA

DNA: TGTGCCTTGGGACAGCGAAATGAAAAACTGTTTTTT
CDR3: CALGQRNEKLFF
D: TRBD1
length: 12
V: TRBV30
J: TRBJ1-4
size: NA

DNA: TGCGCCAGCAGGACTTACAGGGGACCATCTGGAAACACCATATATTTT
CDR3: CASRTYRGPSGNTIYF
D: TRBD1
length: 16
V: TRBV23-1
J: TRBJ1-3
size: once

DNA: TGTGCCAGTGGGATAGCGGGGATCAATGAGCAGTTCTTC
CDR3: CASGIAGINEQFF
D: TRBD2
length: 13
V: TRBV19
J: TRBJ2-1
size: NA

DNA: TGTGCCAGCAGATCATTAGGGGGAAGGGACGATGGCTACACCTTC
CDR3: CASRSLGGRDDGYTF
D: NA
length: 15
V: TRBV11-2
J: TRBJ1-2
size: NA

DNA: TGTGCCAGCAGACCGGGGGGGGTAGCTCAGTACAATGAGCAGTTCTTC
CDR3: CASRPGGVAQYNEQFF
D: TRBD2
length: 16
V: TRBV7-2
J: TRBJ2-1
size: once

DNA: TGTGCCAGCAGCTCGGACAGGGGGCGCGGGAGGACTAATGAAAAACTGTTTTTT
CDR3: CASSSDRGRGRTNEKLFF
D: TRBD1
length: 18
V: TRBV7-8
J: TRBJ1-4
size: NA

DNA: TGTGCCAGCAGCGCCGACAGGGATGGCTACGAGCAGTACTTC
CDR3: CASSADRDGYEQYF
D: TRBD1
length: 14
V: TRBV5-4
J: TRBJ2-7
size: NA